This section outlines one T cell receptor beta chain sequence together with its context. What it recognizes is unknown. The sample is drawn from a study of cytomegalovirus exposure and HLA in healthy donors. Study results and caveats: Reportedly, TCR beta sequences accurately predicted HLA-A and HLA-B alleles in most subjects. Sequencing likely caused a cluster of highly shared sequence variants. For most TCR beta V segments, an earlier analysis put the productive rate at about 87% or about 30% of the time.

PCR primers comprised 60 Vbeta and 13 Jbeta primers. TCRdb's copy holds only in-frame clones and misses some; the assay was immunoSEQ multiplex PCR. The sample lists 60,000 to 85,000 clones, around 80% seen once, with approximately 17% in the top ten. V was pared by 3 bases and J by 6 bases, with 15 bases between. This CDR3 comprises 13 residues. CDR1 GTSNPN and CDR2 SVGIG come from the germline V gene (reference sequence). V is TRBV30 and J is TRBJ2-7; D is possibly TRBD1 (5 bases). Material: PBMCs. The TCR originated in a man aged 65 to 85 in good health and CMV-seropositive. CDR3 DNA: TGTGCCTGGAGCTTACCCCCAGACAGCGAGCAGTACTTC. Its translation: CAWSLPPDSEQYF.